The TCR beta chain described here comes from a study of cytomegalovirus exposure and HLA in healthy donors. The PCR had 60 Vbeta and 13 Jbeta primers. Using immunoSEQ multiplex PCR, the repertoire was profiled, and TCRdb retains in-frame clones only, with some absent. The sample has some 140,000 clones; about four fifths are singletons. The CDR3 sequence is 13 residues long. Germline V CDR1 and CDR2: SGHNT, YYREEE (reference sequence). Comments on this clone: What it recognizes is unknown.

Overall study results and limits: Reports showed the classifier diagnosing cytomegalovirus status with high specificity and sensitivity. There was a cluster of highly shared sequence variants that was likely a sequencing artifact. Analyzed later, most CMV-associated TCR beta chains appeared HLA-restricted. Rarity marked most TCR sequences, yet some public TCRs occurred in many donors.

The sequence was obtained from a man aged 25 to 45 in good health. Sequenced sample: PBMCs. The rearrangement uses TRBV5-4 and TRBJ2-5; D might be TRBD2 (5 bases). The J call could be wrong; TRBJ2-7 is a better fit for the DNA end. CDR3 sequence (DNA): TGTGCCAGCAGCCCCGGACTCCCCTACGAGCAGTACTTC. It encodes CASSPGLPYEQYF.